This TCR beta chain derives from a study of cytomegalovirus exposure and HLA in healthy donors (dated by TCRdb to 2015 to 2018). Study-wide context: According to an earlier analysis of a few hundred of the donors, some 180 million T cells yielded 90 million to 130 million unique TCR beta sequences and roughly 280 Gb of sequence data. An early release covering around 630 HLA-typed donors comprised about 290 gigabases of sequencing data and around 80 million unique TCR sequences. Of the roughly 400 genotyped donors, roughly 76% were placed in the genetic ancestry cluster associated with self-reported Caucasian donors. The study was designed to test whether signatures of past pathogen exposure could be identified by cataloging public T cell receptors. The study used immunosequencing to profile the T cell repertoires of more than 650 subjects and linked those repertoires to cytomegalovirus serostatus. A separate validation cohort of approximately 120 different subjects was used in addition to the roughly 720-subject first cohort. The study combined high-throughput TCR immunosequencing, statistical association of individual TCRs with disease status, and machine learning to predict cytomegalovirus infection status. A later analysis re-examined previously published TCR beta repertoires from over 500 donors and added high-resolution HLA genotyping to investigate patterns of TCR occurrence. Rather than using new phenotypic data, the later analysis identified candidate immune exposures from TCR beta sequences and from how often those sequences occurred across donors. An earlier analysis of around 540 of the donors applied high-throughput TCR beta sequencing to assess whether each TCR beta V gene segment acted as functional or pseudogenic. Donor age, sex, ethnicity and CMV serostatus were compiled together with the repertoire data. Genome-wide SNP genotypes for about 60% of the roughly 670 donors were used in a later genetic analysis, which treated that subset as a discovery cohort. All discovery cohort repertoires had been generated using a single sequencing platform. HLA typing covered class I and class II loci at four-digit resolution. The number of typed donors differed by locus: 629-630 for A, B, C, DRB1 and DQB1; approximately 520 for DQA1; approximately 610 for DPA1; and 400 to 480 for DPB1. Roughly 5 DR-DQ haplotypes were handled as single units for association and clustering, since linkage in the cohort was strong. Across 300 to 400 genotyped donors of the cohort, an average of about 240,000 unique TCR beta nucleotide sequences per donor were sequenced, and approximately 19% of those sequences were non-productive.

Broad study findings and their caveats: A further reported finding was that TCR beta sequences accurately predicted the HLA-A and HLA-B alleles for most subjects in the first cohort. Some IMGT-functional V segments, including TRBV6-2 and TRBV6-3, could not be told apart with the 87-base-pair reads, so those segments were excluded. CMV serostatus was the only immune exposure information available for the cohort. A later analysis found that most CMV-associated TCR beta chains appeared HLA-restricted, with HLA associations seemingly driven largely by CMV exposure. Because counts were too low, roughly 18 rarely observed V segments, including chromosome 9 orphons, were left out of the earlier analysis of some 640 of the donors. In an earlier analysis of 500 to 650 of the donors, most TCR beta V segments appeared in productive rearrangements about 87% or about 30% of the time, broadly matching IMGT annotations. Presence/absence analyses assumed roughly uniform sequencing depth across donors, an assumption that may not hold. A later analysis reported that several top co-occurrence clusters appeared linked to parvovirus B19, influenza, CMV and Epstein-Barr virus. The authors suggested that the approach could potentially be extended to other disease states and immunological phenotypes. The study listed 150 to 200 TCR beta chains as associated with cytomegalovirus. When HLA alleles, especially DR and DQ, strongly co-occurred, attributing TCR associations to individual alleles was difficult. In vitro tests confirmed that a few of the cytomegalovirus-associated TCR beta chains recognize cytomegalovirus antigens. A later analysis found that TCR association rates varied across HLA loci, with DRB1 alleles showing the most associated TCRs and HLA-C alleles the fewest. The cohort was sequenced for TCR beta chains only, and without alpha or paired-chain data the features that could be detected were limited. Most TCR sequences were seen in very few donors, while some public TCRs were found in many individuals. V-gene and J-gene trimming of TCR beta chains was associated with a missense DCLRE1C variant in a later genetic analysis, and the association was replicated in an independent cohort. In a later analysis, over 15,000 TCR beta sequences were associated with specific HLA alleles at a false discovery rate of 0.05. A cluster of highly shared sequence variants was judged likely to be a technical artifact of the sequencing pipeline. In both the original and validation cohorts, the classifier was reported to diagnose cytomegalovirus status with high specificity and sensitivity. In a later analysis, HLA-associated TCR beta chains showed more clonal expansion and lower generation probabilities than non-associated chains that were equally common. A later genetic analysis reported fewer N-insertions in productive TCRs among donors in an Asian-associated ancestry cluster than the roughly 700-donor mean. HLA typing was unavailable for some donors at each locus, so association tests used only the typed subset. Correlated functional status among segregating V segments might reflect linkage disequilibrium, but an unknown experimental factor could not be ruled out.

Comment on this clone: The clone's antigen remains unknown. Base quality data are lacking; no much larger clone is found one base away.

V and J are trimmed by 2 bases and 3 bases, and the gene matches miss 0 bases of the junction. Reading the germline V gene (reference sequence) gives CDR1 MNHEY and CDR2 SMNVEV. The CDR3 holds 14 amino acids from the cysteine to the phenylalanine. Solely the CDR3 DNA is kept, with 42 bases framed from the first base. Libraries were made using the immunoSEQ multiplex PCR assay. A mixture of 60 forward primers for TCR Vbeta segments and 13 reverse primers for TCR Jbeta segments was used in the multiplex PCR. The CDR3 region of rearranged TCR beta genes was amplified from genomic DNA by a multiplex PCR assay. Amplified TCR beta libraries were sequenced as 87-base-pair reads on the Illumina HiSeq System. Processing in the source paper ran as follows. In a later analysis, approximately 74 million unique TCR beta chains were counted across the roughly 670 repertoires, and some 10 million of these chains were shared by at least two donors. A nearest-neighbor algorithm error-corrected the raw reads and collapsed the reads into unique sequences, merging closely related sequences to remove PCR and sequencing errors. CDR3 sequences were aligned to IMGT reference sequences to assign V, D and J gene segments. For a sequence to be retained, at least a six-nucleotide match to both a V gene segment and a J gene segment was required. A rearrangement was called productive if the CDR3 had no stop codons and remained in frame with V and J, and every other rearrangement was called non-productive. CDR3 was defined according to IMGT convention as the region running from the second conserved V-encoded cysteine to the conserved J-encoded phenylalanine. Sequences without an unambiguous match to a single V gene segment were excluded from the earlier analysis of several hundred of the donors. In an earlier analysis of a few hundred of the donors, a V segment was called functional when productive rearrangements were above 56.7%, and segregating when the standard deviation between donors exceeded 5%. A statistical classification framework was built to diagnose cytomegalovirus status from the catalog of TCR beta chain sequences. A later analysis assigned V and J genes by comparing TCR nucleotide sequences with IMGT/GENE-DB human TR gene sequences. The TCRdist pipeline was used in a later analysis to assign CDR3 sequences and most-parsimonious VDJ recombination scenarios. In a later analysis, every TCR beta chain was defined by the combination of its CDR3 amino acid sequence and its V-gene family, and reads without a unique V-gene family were dropped. A later analysis removed over 500 highly shared, low-generation-probability nucleotide sequences to deal with suspected cross-contamination and a sequencing artifact. A later analysis calculated a clonal expansion index for each public chain from normalized within-repertoire ranks of inferred template counts. A later analysis computed generation probabilities with a VDJ recombination model fitted to out-of-frame rearrangements, and checked the results against IGoR. In a later analysis, hypergeometric tests were used to score TCR-TCR, TCR-HLA and TCR-CMV co-occurrence, with a repertoire-size bias correction applied to TCR pairs. A later analysis estimated false discovery rates by permuting HLA or CMV assignments 20 times. In a later analysis, co-occurring TCRs were grouped with DBSCAN, and TCRdist sequence similarity was added when clustering was performed within HLA-allele-positive subsets. For co-occurrence clustering, repertoires with fewer than 30,000 or more than 120,000 public chains were excluded, along with roughly five repertoires with anomalous nucleotide sharing. The table comes from immuneACCESS by way of TCRdb, which keeps in-frame sequences with V and J called. Part of the clones is missing from these tables; in studies checked, under half for an unresolved V gene and the rest for unknown reasons. Clone size and the V and J calls come from that table; the DNA yielded D and trimming. A total of about 170,000 clones appear in this sample, about 85% of them only once. The top ten hold around 4.3% of the sample.

The cohort consisted of 650 to 850 healthy bone marrow donors. At the time of sampling, every cohort member was nominally healthy, though immune exposures that went unrecorded were likely present. The donor was CMV seropositive and belonged to the group of 250 to 300 seropositive cohort members. Every donor gave a peripheral blood sample, and the peripheral blood mononuclear cells from that sample were used for TCR beta sequencing. The Qiagen DNeasy Blood Extraction Kit was used to extract genomic DNA from the blood cell samples. The receptor chain draws on TRBV27 and TRBJ1-2; 10 bases in between match TRBD1. This receptor was taken from a woman between 45 and 60 years old in good health and CMV-seropositive. Sequencing input: PBMCs. The CDR3 here reads CASSLGTGDYGYTF. DNA sequence: TGTGCCAGCAGTTTAGGGACAGGGGACTATGGCTACACCTTC.